One sample yielded the 6 T cell receptor beta chains listed below, sequenced in a study of blood T cell repertoires in COVID-19. TCRdb's table, derived via immunoSEQ multiplex PCR, lists solely in-frame clones and lacks some. There are some 290,000 clones in the sample; around 89% occur only once, and around 0.98% lies in the top ten. Sample: peripheral blood. These receptors originate from a woman aged 40 to 50 with COVID-19, enrolled during active disease.

The gene calls are TRBV24-1 and TRBJ2-5; maybe TRBD1 (6 bases). Trimming pared 6 bases from V and 5 bases from J, leaving 15 bases between. CDR1 and CDR2 (germline): KGHDR, SFDVKD. The length of the CDR3 is 14 residues. For the CDR3, the DNA is TGTGCCACCAGTCCCGGACAGCCTGGCGAGACCCAGTACTTC. It yields the protein CATSPGQPGETQYF.

This chain joins TRBV19 and TRBJ2-2; 8 bases are shared with TRBD2. Trimming cost V 7 bases and J 4 bases; bases outside gene matches: 11. Germline V lookup: CDR1 LNHDA, CDR2 SQIVND (reference sequence). The CDR3 extends over 16 amino acids. The CDR3 DNA follows: TGTGCCAGTACTATCCAAGCGGGAGTTCCCACCGGGGAGCTGTTTTTT. As protein: CASTIQAGVPTGELFF. Together with reference TRBV19 and TRBJ2-2, the CDR3 gives the full variable domain: DGGITQSPKYLFRKEGQNVTLSCEQNLNHDAMYWYRQDPGQGLRLIYYSQIVNDFQKGDIAEGYSVSREKKESFPLTVTSAQKNPTAFYLCASTIQAGVPTGELFFGEGSRLTVL.

This clone has a single count. The chain links TRBV2 to TRBJ1-2; TRBD1 might be the D (6 bases). Trimming removed 7 bases at V and 7 bases at J, with 10 bases between. Looked up from germline, CDR1 is SNHLY and CDR2 is FYNNEI. The CDR3 spans 11 residues. The CDR3 region is CASNREVGYTF. CDR3 bases: TGTGCCAGCAACAGGGAAGTTGGCTACACCTTC.

The V gene is TRBV15, the J gene TRBJ2-2, with D uncertain. Germline lookup yields CDR1 LNHNV and CDR2 YYDKDF (reference sequence). The CDR3 extends over 15 amino acids. Trimming stripped 0 bases from V and 4 bases from J, with 9 bases between. The CDR3 DNA reads as TGTGCCACCAGCAGAGATCAGGCACCCACCGGGGAGCTGTTTTTT. This encodes CATSRDQAPTGELFF.

The chain joins TRBV19 to TRBJ1-5; TRBD1 agrees at 7 bases. The CDR3 runs to 18 residues. The germline V gene encodes CDR1 LNHDA and CDR2 SQIVND (reference sequence). The ends lost 4 bases at V and 0 bases at J; junction bases unmatched: 12. For the CDR3, the DNA is TGTGCCAGTAGTACCCTCCGGGACAGCGCTTATAGCAATCAGCCCCAGCATTTT. Its protein product is CASSTLRDSAYSNQPQHF.

The V and J genes are TRBV28 and TRBJ2-3, with D perhaps matching TRBD2 (5 bases). Germline V CDR1 and CDR2: MDHEN, SYDVKM. V shed 9 bases and J shed 0 bases, with 10 bases lying between them. The CDR3 has 13 amino acids. CDR3 DNA: TGTGCCAGTGGGCGGGCCAGCACAGATACGCAGTATTTT. Encoded protein: CASGRASTDTQYF.